This section outlines one T cell receptor (beta chain) sequence together with its context. This sample is part of a study of blood T cell repertoires in COVID-19. Overall study context: Spain, Italy and the United States supplied samples that represented acute and convalescent COVID-19. T cells, B-cell-depleted T cells, or PBMCs supplied cDNA or gDNA.

Clones were read by immunoSEQ multiplex PCR, and TCRdb kept only the in-frame ones, dropping some. The sample holds over 200,000 clones, more than 70% seen once. Germline CDR1 is SGDLS and CDR2 is YYNGEE. V was trimmed by 0 bases and J by 2 bases, leaving 7 bases between them. The CDR3 sequence is 14 residues long. Material: peripheral blood. The TCR comes from a man aged 80 or over with acute or convalescent COVID-19. V and J are TRBV9 and TRBJ2-3; a possible D gene is TRBD2 (6 bases). The CDR3 nucleotides are TGTGCCAGCAGCGTAGGCGGGGTCACAGATACGCAGTATTTT. Protein: CASSVGGVTDTQYF. Complete variable domain (other parts from reference TRBV9 and TRBJ2-3): DSGVTQTPKHLITATGQRVTLRCSPRSGDLSVYWYQQSLDQGLQFLIQYYNGEERAKGNILERFSAQQFPDLHSELNLSSLELGDSALYFCASSVGGVTDTQYFGPGTRLTVL.